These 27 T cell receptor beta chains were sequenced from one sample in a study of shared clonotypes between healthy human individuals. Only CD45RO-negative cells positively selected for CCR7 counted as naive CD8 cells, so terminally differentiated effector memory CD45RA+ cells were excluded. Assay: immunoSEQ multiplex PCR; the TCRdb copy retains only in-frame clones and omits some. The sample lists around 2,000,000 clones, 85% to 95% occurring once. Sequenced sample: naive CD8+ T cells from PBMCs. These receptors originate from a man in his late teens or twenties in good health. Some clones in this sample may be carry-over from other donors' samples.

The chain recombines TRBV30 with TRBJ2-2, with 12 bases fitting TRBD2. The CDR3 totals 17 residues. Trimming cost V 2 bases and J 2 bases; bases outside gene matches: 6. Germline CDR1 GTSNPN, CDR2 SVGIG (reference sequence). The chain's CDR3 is CAWSRGTSGPNTGELFF. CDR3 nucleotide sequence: TGTGCCTGGAGTCGAGGGACTAGCGGGCCTAACACCGGGGAGCTGTTTTTT.

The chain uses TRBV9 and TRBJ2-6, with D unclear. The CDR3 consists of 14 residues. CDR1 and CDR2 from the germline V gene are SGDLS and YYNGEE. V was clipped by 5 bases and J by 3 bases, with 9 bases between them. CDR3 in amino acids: CASSGRDGANVLTF. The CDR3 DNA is TGTGCCAGCAGTGGTAGGGATGGGGCCAACGTCCTGACTTTC.

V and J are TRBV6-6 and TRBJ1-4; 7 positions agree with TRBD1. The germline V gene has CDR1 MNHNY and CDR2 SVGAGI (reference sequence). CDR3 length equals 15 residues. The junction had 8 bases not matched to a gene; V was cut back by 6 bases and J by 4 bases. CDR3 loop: CASRSQGGDNEKLFF. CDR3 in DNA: TGTGCCAGCAGGTCTCAGGGGGGCGATAATGAAAAACTGTTTTTT.

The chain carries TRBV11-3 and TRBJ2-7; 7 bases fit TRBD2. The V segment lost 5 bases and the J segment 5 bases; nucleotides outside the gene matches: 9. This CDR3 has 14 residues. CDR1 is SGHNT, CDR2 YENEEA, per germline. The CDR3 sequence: CASSPRGGFHEQYF. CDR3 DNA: TGTGCCAGCAGCCCCCGGGGAGGGTTCCACGAGCAGTACTTC.

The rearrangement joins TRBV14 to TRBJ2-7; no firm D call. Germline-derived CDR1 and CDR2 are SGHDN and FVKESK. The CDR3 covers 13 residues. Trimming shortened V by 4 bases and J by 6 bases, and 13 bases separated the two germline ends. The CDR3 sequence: CASSPRFAGEQYF. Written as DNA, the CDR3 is TGTGCCAGCAGCCCAAGATTCGCAGGCGAGCAGTACTTC.

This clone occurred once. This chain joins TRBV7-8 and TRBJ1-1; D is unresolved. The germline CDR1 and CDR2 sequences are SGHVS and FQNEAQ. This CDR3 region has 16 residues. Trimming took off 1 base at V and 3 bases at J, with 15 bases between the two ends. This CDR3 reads CASSLVLGYGDTEAFF. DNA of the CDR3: TGTGCCAGCAGCTTAGTGTTAGGGTATGGGGACACTGAAGCTTTCTTT.

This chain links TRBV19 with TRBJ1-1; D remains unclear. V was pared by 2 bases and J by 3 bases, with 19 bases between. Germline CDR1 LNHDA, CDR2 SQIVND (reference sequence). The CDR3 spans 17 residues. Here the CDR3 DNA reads TGTGCCAGTAGTATATATCCCTTCGATATTACGTACACTGAAGCTTTCTTT. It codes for CASSIYPFDITYTEAFF. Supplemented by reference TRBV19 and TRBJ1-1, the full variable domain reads DGGITQSPKYLFRKEGQNVTLSCEQNLNHDAMYWYRQDPGQGLRLIYYSQIVNDFQKGDIAEGYSVSREKKESFPLTVTSAQKNPTAFYLCASSIYPFDITYTEAFFGQGTRLTVV.

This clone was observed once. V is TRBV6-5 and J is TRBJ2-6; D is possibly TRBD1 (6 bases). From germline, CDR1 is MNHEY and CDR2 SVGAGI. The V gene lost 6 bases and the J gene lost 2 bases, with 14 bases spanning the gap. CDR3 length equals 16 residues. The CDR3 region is CASSYREGAGANVLTF. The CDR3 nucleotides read TGTGCCAGCAGCTACAGGGAAGGAGCTGGGGCCAACGTCCTGACTTTC.

Here the CDR3 reads CAWQGLGSNQPQHF. The CDR3 DNA is TGTGCCTGGCAGGGACTAGGCTCCAATCAGCCCCAGCATTTT. V and J are TRBV30 and TRBJ1-5; D perhaps matches TRBD1 (5 bases). The length of the CDR3 is 14 residues. Trimming took off 5 bases at V and 3 bases at J, with 14 bases between the two ends. The germline CDR1 and CDR2 sequences are GTSNPN and SVGIG (reference sequence). Variable domain in full (rest from reference TRBV30 and TRBJ1-5): SQTIHQWPATLVQPVGSPLSLECTVEGTSNPNLYWYRQAAGRGLQLLFYSVGIGQISSEVPQNLSASRPQDRQFILSSKKLLLSDSGFYLCAWQGLGSNQPQHFGDGTRLSIL.

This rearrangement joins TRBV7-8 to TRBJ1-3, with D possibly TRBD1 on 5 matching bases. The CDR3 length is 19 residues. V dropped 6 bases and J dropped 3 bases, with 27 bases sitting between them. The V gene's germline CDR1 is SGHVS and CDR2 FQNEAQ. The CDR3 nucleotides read TGTGCCAGCAGACTTATGGGTCTACGAAAGGGGATACATGGAAACACCATATATTTT. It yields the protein CASRLMGLRKGIHGNTIYF.

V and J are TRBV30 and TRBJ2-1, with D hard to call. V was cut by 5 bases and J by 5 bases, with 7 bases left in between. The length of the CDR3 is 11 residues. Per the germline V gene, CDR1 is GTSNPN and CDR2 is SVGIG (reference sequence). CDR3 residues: CAWDLDNEQFF. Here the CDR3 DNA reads TGTGCCTGGGATCTAGACAATGAGCAGTTCTTC.

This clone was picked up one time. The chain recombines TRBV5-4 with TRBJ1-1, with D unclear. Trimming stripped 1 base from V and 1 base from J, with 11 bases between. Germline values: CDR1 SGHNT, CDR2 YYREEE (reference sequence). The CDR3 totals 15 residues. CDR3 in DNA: TGTGCCAGCAGCTTGAGTGGGCCGGCGAACACTGAAGCTTTCTTT. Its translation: CASSLSGPANTEAFF. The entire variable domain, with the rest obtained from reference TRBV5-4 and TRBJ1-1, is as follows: ETGVTQSPTHLIKTRGQQVTLRCSSQSGHNTVSWYQQALGQGPQFIFQYYREEENGRGNFPPRFSGLQFPNYSSELNVNALELDDSALYLCASSLSGPANTEAFFGQGTRLTVV.

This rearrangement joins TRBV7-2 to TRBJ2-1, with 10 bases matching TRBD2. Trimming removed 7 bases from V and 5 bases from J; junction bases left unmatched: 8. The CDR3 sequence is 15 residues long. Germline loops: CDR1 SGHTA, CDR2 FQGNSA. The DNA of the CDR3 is TGTGCCAGCACCGTTAGCGGGAGGCTCCACAATGAGCAGTTCTTC. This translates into CASTVSGRLHNEQFF.

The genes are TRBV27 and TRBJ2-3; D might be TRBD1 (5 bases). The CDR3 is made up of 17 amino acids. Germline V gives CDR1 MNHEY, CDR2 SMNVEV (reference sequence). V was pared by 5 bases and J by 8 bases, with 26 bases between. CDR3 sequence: CASSPPGSGPDRGTQYF. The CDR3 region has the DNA TGTGCCAGCAGTCCCCCGGGTTCCGGACCGGATAGGGGTACGCAGTATTTT.

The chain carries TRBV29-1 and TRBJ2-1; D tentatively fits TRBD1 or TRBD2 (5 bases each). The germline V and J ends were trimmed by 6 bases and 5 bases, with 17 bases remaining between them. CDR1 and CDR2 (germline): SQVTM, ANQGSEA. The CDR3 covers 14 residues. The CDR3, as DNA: TGCAGCGTCGAAAGGGGACGTACCCACAATGAGCAGTTCTTC. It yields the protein CSVERGRTHNEQFF.

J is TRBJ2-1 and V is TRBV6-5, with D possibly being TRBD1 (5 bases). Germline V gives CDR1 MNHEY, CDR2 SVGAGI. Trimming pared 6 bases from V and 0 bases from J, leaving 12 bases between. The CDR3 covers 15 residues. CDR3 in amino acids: CASRKGRVSYNEQFF. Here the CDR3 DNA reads TGTGCCAGCAGGAAGGGGCGAGTCTCCTACAATGAGCAGTTCTTC.

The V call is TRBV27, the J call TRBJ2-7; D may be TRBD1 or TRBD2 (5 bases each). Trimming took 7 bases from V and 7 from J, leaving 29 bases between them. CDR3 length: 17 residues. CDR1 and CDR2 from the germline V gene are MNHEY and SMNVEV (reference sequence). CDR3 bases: TGTGCCAGCACCACCAGTCTCGGGACCTTAGTCTGGGGAGAGCAGTACTTC. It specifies CASTTSLGTLVWGEQYF.

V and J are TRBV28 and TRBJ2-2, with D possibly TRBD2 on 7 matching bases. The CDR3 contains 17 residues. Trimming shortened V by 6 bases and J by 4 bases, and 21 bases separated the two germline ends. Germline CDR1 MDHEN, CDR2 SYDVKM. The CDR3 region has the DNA TGTGCCAGCAGCCCACCGGGGGGCGGGAGATTCACCGGGGAGCTGTTTTTT. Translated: CASSPPGGGRFTGELFF.

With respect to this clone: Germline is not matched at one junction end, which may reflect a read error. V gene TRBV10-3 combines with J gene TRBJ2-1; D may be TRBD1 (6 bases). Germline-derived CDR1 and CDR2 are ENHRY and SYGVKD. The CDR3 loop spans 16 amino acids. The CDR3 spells CAISEPHRASDNEQFF. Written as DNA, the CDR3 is TGTGCCATCAGTGAGCCTCACAGGGCCTCCGACAATGAGCAGTTCTTC.

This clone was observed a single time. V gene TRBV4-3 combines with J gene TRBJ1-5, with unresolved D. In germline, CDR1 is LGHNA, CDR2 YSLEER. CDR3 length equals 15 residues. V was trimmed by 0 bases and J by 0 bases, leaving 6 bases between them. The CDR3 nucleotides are TGCGCCAGCAGCCAAGATTGGTATAGCAATCAGCCCCAGCATTTT. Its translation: CASSQDWYSNQPQHF.

The CDR3 nucleotides are TGCGCCAGCAGCCCCGGACTTCGCCCTCCAGCAGAGACCCAGTACTTC. It is translated as CASSPGLRPPAETQYF. The chain has TRBV5-1 and TRBJ2-5, with a weak D call TRBD2 (5 bases). CDR1 and CDR2 from the germline V gene are SGHRS and YFSETQ. The CDR3 consists of 16 residues. Trimming left V 4 bases short and J 4 bases short, with 20 bases between.

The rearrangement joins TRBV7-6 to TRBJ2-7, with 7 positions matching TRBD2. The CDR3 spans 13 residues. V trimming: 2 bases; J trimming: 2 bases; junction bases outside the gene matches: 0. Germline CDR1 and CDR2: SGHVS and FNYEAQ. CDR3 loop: CASSLTSAYEQYF. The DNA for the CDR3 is TGTGCCAGCAGCTTAACTAGCGCCTACGAGCAGTACTTC.

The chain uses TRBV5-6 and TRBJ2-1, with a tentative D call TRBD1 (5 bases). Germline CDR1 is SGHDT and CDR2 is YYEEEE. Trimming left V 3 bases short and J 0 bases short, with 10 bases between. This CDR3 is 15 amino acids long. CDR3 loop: CASSSTVSSYNEQFF. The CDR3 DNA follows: TGTGCCAGCAGCTCGACAGTAAGCTCCTACAATGAGCAGTTCTTC.

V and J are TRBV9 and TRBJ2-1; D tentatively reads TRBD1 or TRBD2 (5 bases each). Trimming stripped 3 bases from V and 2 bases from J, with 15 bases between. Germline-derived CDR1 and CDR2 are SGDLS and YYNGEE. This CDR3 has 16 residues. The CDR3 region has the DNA TGTGCCAGCAGCGAGAGATTGGGACGTGCCTACAATGAGCAGTTCTTC. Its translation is CASSERLGRAYNEQFF. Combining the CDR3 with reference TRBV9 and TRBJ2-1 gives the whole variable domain DSGVTQTPKHLITATGQRVTLRCSPRSGDLSVYWYQQSLDQGLQFLIQYYNGEERAKGNILERFSAQQFPDLHSELNLSSLELGDSALYFCASSERLGRAYNEQFFGPGTRLTVL.

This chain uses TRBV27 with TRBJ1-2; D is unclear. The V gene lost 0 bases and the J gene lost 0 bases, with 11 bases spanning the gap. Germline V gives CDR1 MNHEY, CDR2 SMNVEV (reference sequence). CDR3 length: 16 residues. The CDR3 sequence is CASSLSGGPSNYGYTF. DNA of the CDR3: TGTGCCAGCAGTTTATCGGGAGGGCCATCTAACTATGGCTACACCTTC.

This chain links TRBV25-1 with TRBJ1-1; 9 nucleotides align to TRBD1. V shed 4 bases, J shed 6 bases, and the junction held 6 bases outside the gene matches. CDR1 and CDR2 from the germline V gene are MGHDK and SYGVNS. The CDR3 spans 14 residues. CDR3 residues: CASSGDRGFAEAFF. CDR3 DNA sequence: TGTGCCAGCAGTGGAGACAGGGGGTTTGCTGAAGCTTTCTTT.

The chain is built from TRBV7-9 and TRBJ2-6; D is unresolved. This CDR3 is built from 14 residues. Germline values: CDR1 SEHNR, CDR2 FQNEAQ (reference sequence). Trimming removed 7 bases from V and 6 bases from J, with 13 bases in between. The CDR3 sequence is CASTPAALANVLTF. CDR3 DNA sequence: TGTGCCAGCACCCCCGCCGCCCTGGCCAACGTCCTGACTTTC.